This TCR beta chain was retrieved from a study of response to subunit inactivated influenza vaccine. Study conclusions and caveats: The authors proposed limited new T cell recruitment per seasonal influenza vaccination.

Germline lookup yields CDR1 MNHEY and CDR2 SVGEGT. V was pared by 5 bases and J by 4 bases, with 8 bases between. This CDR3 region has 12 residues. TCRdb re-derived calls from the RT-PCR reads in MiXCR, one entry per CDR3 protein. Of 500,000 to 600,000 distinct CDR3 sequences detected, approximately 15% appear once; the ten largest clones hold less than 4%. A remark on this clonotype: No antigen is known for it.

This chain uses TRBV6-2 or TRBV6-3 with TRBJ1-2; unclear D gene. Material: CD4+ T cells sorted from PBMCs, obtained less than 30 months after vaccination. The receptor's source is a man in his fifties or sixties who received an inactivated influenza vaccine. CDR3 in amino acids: CASSTDRYGYTF. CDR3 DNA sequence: TGTGCCAGCAGTACGGACCGCTATGGCTACACCTTC.